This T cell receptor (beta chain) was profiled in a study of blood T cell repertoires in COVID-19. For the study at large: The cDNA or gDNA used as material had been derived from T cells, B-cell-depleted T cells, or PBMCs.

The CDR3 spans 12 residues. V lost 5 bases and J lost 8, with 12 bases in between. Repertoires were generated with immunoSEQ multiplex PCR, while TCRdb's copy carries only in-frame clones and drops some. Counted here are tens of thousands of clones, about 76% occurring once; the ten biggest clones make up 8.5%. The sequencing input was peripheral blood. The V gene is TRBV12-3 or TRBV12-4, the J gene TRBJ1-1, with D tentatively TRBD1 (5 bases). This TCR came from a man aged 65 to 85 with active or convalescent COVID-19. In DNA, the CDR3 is TGTGCCAGCAGTCGCCAGGGTTCGGAAGCTTTCTTT. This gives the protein CASSRQGSEAFF.